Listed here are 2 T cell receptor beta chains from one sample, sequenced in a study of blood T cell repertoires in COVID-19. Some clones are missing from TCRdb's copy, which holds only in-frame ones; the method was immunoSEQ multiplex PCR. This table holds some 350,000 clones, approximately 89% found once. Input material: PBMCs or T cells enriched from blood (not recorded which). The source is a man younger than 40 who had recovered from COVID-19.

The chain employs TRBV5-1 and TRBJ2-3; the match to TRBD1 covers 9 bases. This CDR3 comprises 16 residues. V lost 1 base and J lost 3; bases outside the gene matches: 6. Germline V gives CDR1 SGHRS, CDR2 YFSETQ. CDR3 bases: TGCGCCAGCAGCTTGATTGGCGGACAGGGGACAGATACGCAGTATTTT. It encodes CASSLIGGQGTDTQYF.

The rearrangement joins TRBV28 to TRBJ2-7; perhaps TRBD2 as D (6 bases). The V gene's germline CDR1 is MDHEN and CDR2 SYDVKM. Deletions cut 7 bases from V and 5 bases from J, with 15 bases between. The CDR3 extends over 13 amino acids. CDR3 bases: TGTGCCAGCACTGGCGTGGAGGGCAACGAGCAGTACTTC. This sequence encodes CASTGVEGNEQYF.